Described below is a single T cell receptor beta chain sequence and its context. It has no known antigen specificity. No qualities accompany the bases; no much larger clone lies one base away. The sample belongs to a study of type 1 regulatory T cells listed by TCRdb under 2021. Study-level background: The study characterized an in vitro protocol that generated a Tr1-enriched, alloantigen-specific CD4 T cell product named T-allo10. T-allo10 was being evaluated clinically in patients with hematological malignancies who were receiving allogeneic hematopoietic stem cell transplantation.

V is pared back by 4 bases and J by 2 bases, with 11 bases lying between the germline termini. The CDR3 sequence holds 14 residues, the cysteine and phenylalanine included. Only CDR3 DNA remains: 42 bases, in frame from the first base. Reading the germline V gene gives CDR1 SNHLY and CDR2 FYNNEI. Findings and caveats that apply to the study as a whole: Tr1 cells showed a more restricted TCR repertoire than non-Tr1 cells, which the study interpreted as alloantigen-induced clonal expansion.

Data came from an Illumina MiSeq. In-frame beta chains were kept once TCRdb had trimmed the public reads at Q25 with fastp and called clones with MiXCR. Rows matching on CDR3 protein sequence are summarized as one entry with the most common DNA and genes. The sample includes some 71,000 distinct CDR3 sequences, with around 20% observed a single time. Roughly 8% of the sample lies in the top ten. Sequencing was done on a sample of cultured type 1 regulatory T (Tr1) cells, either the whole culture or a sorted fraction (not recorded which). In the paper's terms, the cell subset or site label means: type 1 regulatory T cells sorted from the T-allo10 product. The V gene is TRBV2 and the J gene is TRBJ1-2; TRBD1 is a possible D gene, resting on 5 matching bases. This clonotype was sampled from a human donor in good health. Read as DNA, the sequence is TGTGCCAGCAGTGTCCTCGGGGCAAACTATGGCTACACCTTC. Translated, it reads CASSVLGANYGYTF.